A selection of T cell receptor beta chains follows, all from one sample in a study of T cells in localized non-small cell lung cancer. The protocol was immunoSEQ multiplex PCR, while the TCRdb copy is restricted to in-frame clones and leaves out a portion. The sample carries about 2,800 clones, nearly 25% recorded once. Here the sequenced sample was lung tumor tissue, taken before any cancer treatment. Receptors originate from a female donor aged 60 or older with stage III lung adenocarcinoma. Each CDR3 is given with its conserved first and last residue. The order of the fields is CDR3 protein, CDR3 DNA, J gene, clone size, D gene, V gene. D genes are given only for firm matches. Rows give clone size only sometimes, using once, few, many, or a class for an expanded clone.

CASSYGGTATNEKLFF TGCGCCAGCAGCTACGGCGGGACAGCAACTAATGAAAAACTGTTTTTT TRBJ1-4 once TRBD1 TRBV5-1
CASSYFSQAGGEQFF TGTGCCAGCAGTTACTTTTCCCAGGCCGGGGGTGAGCAGTTCTTC TRBJ2-1 NA NA TRBV6-8
CASSVVGQETQYF TGTGCCAGCAGCGTAGTGGGGCAAGAGACCCAGTACTTC TRBJ2-5 many NA TRBV7-1
CAWSVRRTETQYF TGTGCCTGGAGTGTTCGTCGAACAGAGACCCAGTACTTC TRBJ2-5 NA NA TRBV30
CASSINQGTGGSSNQPQHF TGTGCCAGTAGTATAAACCAGGGGACAGGGGGATCAAGCAATCAGCCCCAGCATTTT TRBJ1-5 NA TRBD1 TRBV19
CASSFLAPNSYEQYF TGTGCCAGCAGTTTTCTAGCGCCCAACTCCTACGAGCAGTACTTC TRBJ2-7 medium-sized NA TRBV6-8
CAISQGGGIYNEQFF TGTGCCATCAGCCAAGGGGGGGGAATTTACAATGAGCAGTTCTTC TRBJ2-1 NA NA TRBV6-8
CASSSPFGREGEATQYF TGTGCCAGCAGCTCACCTTTTGGGAGAGAAGGGGAAGCGACCCAGTACTTC TRBJ2-5 few NA TRBV11-3
CASSRVAGTSYEQYF TGTGCCAGCAGTAGAGTAGCGGGAACATCCTACGAGCAGTACTTC TRBJ2-7 medium-sized TRBD2 TRBV6-8
CASTPGLAGPFSYNEQFF TGCGCCAGCACCCCGGGACTAGCGGGACCCTTCTCCTACAATGAGCAGTTCTTC TRBJ2-1 NA TRBD2 TRBV5-1
CAISAVAGYDEQFF TGTGCCATCAGTGCGGTAGCGGGATATGATGAGCAGTTCTTC TRBJ2-1 NA TRBD2 TRBV6-8
CASSYGWGGTEAFF TGTGCCAGCAGTTACGGCTGGGGTGGGACTGAAGCTTTCTTT TRBJ1-1 medium-sized NA TRBV6-8
CASSESWDTGELFF TGCGCCAGCAGTGAGTCCTGGGACACCGGGGAGCTGTTTTTT TRBJ2-2 NA NA TRBV10-2
CASSPDRVTASEQFF TGTGCCAGCAGTCCCGACAGGGTTACCGCCTCTGAGCAGTTCTTC TRBJ2-1 NA TRBD1 TRBV28
CASRMTSGYNEQFF TGTGCCAGTAGGATGACTAGCGGGTACAATGAGCAGTTCTTC TRBJ2-1 NA TRBD2 TRBV19
CASSFADRGYGYTF TGTGCCAGCAGCTTCGCGGACAGGGGGTATGGCTACACCTTC TRBJ1-2 few TRBD1 TRBV11-3
CASGLGASGSYNEQFF TGTGCTAGTGGTTTGGGGGCTTCAGGGTCCTACAATGAGCAGTTCTTC TRBJ2-1 NA NA TRBV12-5
CASSVAATRAGELFF TGTGCCAGCAGCGTAGCCGCCACTAGAGCCGGTGAGCTGTTTTTT TRBJ2-2 few NA TRBV9
CASTVFGDTQYF TGTGCCAGCACGGTTTTTGGAGATACGCAGTATTTT TRBJ2-3 few NA TRBV6-8
CASILGGAGNTIYF TGTGCCAGCATTCTGGGGGGGGCTGGAAACACCATATATTTT TRBJ1-3 NA NA TRBV6-8
CASSYSRGGEAFF TGTGCCAGCAGTTACTCGCGGGGCGGAGAAGCTTTCTTT TRBJ1-1 NA NA TRBV6-8
CASSPRDDPPYTF TGCGCCAGCAGCCCGAGGGACGACCCTCCCTACACCTTC TRBJ1-2 NA NA TRBV4-3
CASSQDEGKQPQHF TGCGCCAGCAGCCAGGATGAAGGGAAACAGCCCCAGCATTTT TRBJ1-5 medium-sized NA TRBV1
CAIAGLLPNSYEQYF TGTGCCATCGCCGGATTACTCCCCAACTCCTACGAGCAGTACTTC TRBJ2-7 NA NA TRBV10-3
CSVENRGFAGYTF TGCAGCGTCGAGAACAGGGGGTTCGCGGGCTACACCTTC TRBJ1-2 NA TRBD1 TRBV29-1
CASSRSSEQETQYF TGTGCCAGCAGCCGAAGTAGCGAACAAGAGACCCAGTACTTC TRBJ2-5 medium-sized NA TRBV6-8
CAWSPPSVSRETQYF TGTGCCTGGAGCCCTCCTAGCGTCTCCAGGGAGACCCAGTACTTC TRBJ2-5 NA NA TRBV30
CSSREGIGGYTF TGCAGCTCGAGGGAGGGAATCGGTGGCTACACCTTC TRBJ1-2 NA NA TRBV29-1
CASSHQPSNEQFF TGTGCCAGCAGCCACCAACCGTCCAATGAGCAGTTCTTC TRBJ2-1 NA NA TRBV7-2
CASSEFGEQFF TGTGCCAGCAGTGAATTCGGTGAGCAGTTCTTC TRBJ2-1 NA NA TRBV6-4
CASSRLAGSDNEQFF TGTGCCAGCAGCCGACTAGCGGGCTCCGACAATGAGCAGTTCTTC TRBJ2-1 medium-sized TRBD2 TRBV11-3
CASRREVNTGELFF TGTGCCAGCAGGAGAGAAGTGAACACCGGGGAGCTGTTTTTT TRBJ2-2 medium-sized NA TRBV6-8
CASRPQLREQYF TGTGCCAGCAGGCCCCAACTGCGGGAGCAGTACTTC TRBJ2-7 medium-sized NA TRBV6-8
CASTLLAGSPKGEQYF TGTGCCAGCACCCTACTAGCGGGAAGCCCCAAGGGCGAGCAGTACTTC TRBJ2-7 few TRBD2 TRBV6-8
CASSENTGLPRGYTF TGTGCCAGCAGTGAAAATACGGGCCTACCGAGGGGCTACACCTTC TRBJ1-2 few NA TRBV2
CASSQAVRLEQYF TGCGCCAGCAGCCAAGCAGTGCGTCTCGAGCAGTACTTC TRBJ2-7 few NA TRBV4-1
CASSRTAVSGELFF TGCGCCAGCAGCCGTACTGCGGTGTCCGGGGAGCTGTTTTTT TRBJ2-2 medium-sized NA TRBV4-1
CASSYDPTGELFF TGTGCCAGCAGTTATGACCCCACCGGGGAGCTGTTTTTT TRBJ2-2 few NA TRBV6-8
CASSGPNYGYTF TGTGCCAGCAGTGGGCCCAACTATGGCTACACCTTC TRBJ1-2 NA NA TRBV9
CASSLARTGRGYTF TGTGCCAGCAGCTTAGCGAGGACAGGGAGAGGCTACACCTTC TRBJ1-2 NA TRBD1 TRBV11-1
CASIRQGAPDTGELFF TGTGCCAGCATCAGACAGGGGGCGCCGGACACCGGGGAGCTGTTTTTT TRBJ2-2 medium-sized TRBD1 TRBV11-3
CASSPVGQPQHF TGTGCCAGCTCACCAGTGGGTCAGCCCCAGCATTTT TRBJ1-5 once NA TRBV18
CASSPLTSGNTGELFF TGTGCCAGCAGCCCGTTGACTAGCGGGAACACCGGGGAGCTGTTTTTT TRBJ2-2 medium-sized TRBD2 TRBV11-3
CASSYFGTGSGYTF TGTGCCAGCAGTTACTTCGGGACAGGGTCTGGCTACACCTTC TRBJ1-2 NA TRBD1 TRBV6-8
CASSTGNTEAFF TGTGCCAGTAGTACAGGGAACACTGAAGCTTTCTTT TRBJ1-1 few NA TRBV19
CASSRPQGQGNYGYTF TGTGCCAGCAGTCGACCCCAAGGACAGGGAAACTATGGCTACACCTTC TRBJ1-2 NA TRBD1 TRBV28
CSVVPQGLETQYF TGCAGCGTTGTCCCCCAGGGGTTGGAGACCCAGTACTTC TRBJ2-5 few NA TRBV29-1
CASSQERWTGALYGYTF TGCGCCAGCAGCCAAGAAAGATGGACAGGCGCCCTATATGGCTACACCTTC TRBJ1-2 large TRBD1 TRBV4-1
CASSAQVWGGTGELFF TGTGCCAGCAGCGCCCAAGTATGGGGAGGAACCGGGGAGCTGTTTTTT TRBJ2-2 few NA TRBV11-3
CASSYKQIDTQYF TGTGCCAGCAGTTACAAACAGATAGATACGCAGTATTTT TRBJ2-3 medium-sized NA TRBV6-8
CASYRTGGAGETQYF TGTGCCAGCTATCGAACGGGAGGGGCGGGAGAGACCCAGTACTTC TRBJ2-5 few TRBD2 TRBV11-3
CASSPVAADTQYF TGTGCCAGCAGCCCCGTGGCTGCAGATACGCAGTATTTT TRBJ2-3 few NA TRBV6-8
CAWSVPLAAASRDTQYF TGTGCCTGGAGTGTCCCACTAGCGGCCGCATCCAGGGATACGCAGTATTTT TRBJ2-3 NA TRBD2 TRBV30
CASSVATGGPSSNEQFF TGTGCCAGCAGCGTAGCTACGGGAGGGCCTTCAAGCAATGAGCAGTTCTTC TRBJ2-1 NA TRBD2 TRBV9
CASSPTGSNGYTF TGTGCCAGCAGCCCAACAGGGAGTAATGGCTACACCTTC TRBJ1-2 few NA TRBV16
CASSYHGLAGYYTGSYNEQFF TGTGCCAGCAGTTACCACGGACTAGCGGGCTACTATACGGGCTCCTACAATGAGCAGTTCTTC TRBJ2-1 medium-sized TRBD2 TRBV6-8
CASSISTGWWAFF TGTGCCAGCAGTATCAGTACAGGGTGGTGGGCTTTCTTT TRBJ1-1 few NA TRBV6-8
CASSLSSTGTYGYTF TGTGCCAGCAGCTTATCCTCGACAGGCACTTATGGCTACACCTTC TRBJ1-2 few NA TRBV11-3
CSVEEGQAYTSWDTQYF TGCAGCGTTGAAGAGGGACAGGCCTATACATCCTGGGATACGCAGTATTTT TRBJ2-3 NA TRBD1 TRBV29-1
CAIRGQGAGGNTIYF TGTGCCATCAGGGGACAGGGGGCAGGTGGAAACACCATATATTTT TRBJ1-3 NA TRBD1 TRBV6-8